This T cell receptor beta chain was recorded in a study of early T cells in non-severe SARS-CoV-2 infection. Overall study context: Chains from this unsorted whole-blood bulk RNA could not be paired. Study-wide results and limits: Sequences matched to VDJdb favored anti-spike CD8 responses, while private and CD4 specificities were missed.

Unique molecular identifier tags were affixed to discrete cDNA molecules. TCRdb re-called the 5' RACE reads with MiXCR, one entry per CDR3 protein. The sample includes 60,000 to 70,000 distinct CDR3 sequences, 5.5% to 7% of them seen just once. This CDR3 comprises 14 residues. Germline values: CDR1 SGHTA, CDR2 FQGNSA. V dropped 2 bases and J dropped 0 bases, with 4 bases sitting between them. A remark on this clonotype: Its matching antigen is unknown.

This rearrangement joins TRBV7-2 to TRBJ2-2; D gene uncertain. The sequence derives from an adult who was a healthcare worker with PCR-confirmed SARS-CoV-2 infection or an uninfected control (not recorded which). The starting material was whole blood, obtained at baseline. Here the CDR3 DNA reads TGTGCCAGCAGCTTATTGACGAACACCGGGGAGCTGTTTTTT. It yields the protein CASSLLTNTGELFF.